This is a list of T cell receptor beta chains from one sample in a study of cytomegalovirus exposure and HLA in healthy donors. TCRdb's table, derived via immunoSEQ multiplex PCR, lists solely in-frame clones and lacks some. The sample consists of some 45,000 clones, about 78% of them appearing once. The specimen sequenced was PBMCs. The receptors come from a woman aged 25 to 39 in good health and CMV-seronegative. The CDR3 runs from the conserved cysteine through the conserved F or W. D genes are given only for firm matches. Rows may omit the clone size; those that give it use once, few, many or a size class.

>TRBJ2-3|-|TRBD2|TRBV30
CAWNLGGISTDTQYF
TGTGCCTGGAACTTGGGGGGGATTAGCACAGATACGCAGTATTTT
>TRBJ2-5|-|-|TRBV30
CAFRRVIQETQYF
TGTGCCTTCCGGCGGGTCATTCAAGAGACCCAGTACTTC
>TRBJ2-7|-|-|TRBV5-6
CASSALTDSQYF
TGTGCCAGCAGCGCGTTAACGGACAGTCAGTACTTC
>TRBJ2-2|once|-|TRBV5-1
CASSLAGLGPGELFF
TGCGCCAGCAGCTTAGCGGGCTTGGGGCCCGGGGAGCTGTTTTTT
>TRBJ1-1|-|-|TRBV6-5
CASSRNTEAFF
TGTGCCAGCAGTCGGAACACTGAAGCTTTCTTT
>TRBJ2-4|-|-|TRBV6-5
CATSSRRTKNIQYF
TGTGCCACGTCGTCTAGGCGAACCAAAAACATTCAGTACTTC
>TRBJ2-5|-|-|TRBV7-9
CASSVGREPETQYF
TGTGCCAGCAGCGTAGGCCGGGAGCCAGAGACCCAGTACTTC
>TRBJ2-1|-|-|TRBV13
CASSSDRDNRGNEQFF
TGTGCCAGCAGCTCCGACCGGGACAATCGTGGGAATGAGCAGTTCTTC
>TRBJ2-1|-|-|TRBV5-1
CASSLVERLYNEQFF
TGCGCCAGCAGCTTGGTCGAGCGGTTGTACAATGAGCAGTTCTTC
>TRBJ2-1|-|TRBD2|TRBV6-5
CASSYSSLGGGYEQFF
TGTGCCAGCAGTTACTCCAGTTTGGGGGGGGGATATGAGCAGTTCTTC
>TRBJ1-1|few|-|TRBV4-2
CASSLTRNTEAFF
TGTGCCAGCAGCCTCACACGGAACACTGAAGCTTTCTTT
>TRBJ2-7|-|TRBD1|TRBV7-6
CASSLETGFSYEQYF
TGTGCCAGCAGCTTAGAGACAGGGTTTTCCTACGAGCAGTACTTC